The clone carrying this T cell receptor beta chain showed up just a few times. The data originate from a study of T cells in Graves' hyperthyroidism and ophthalmopathy. TCR beta CDR3 region amplification was performed from RNA transcripts. The HTBI primer set served for first-round RT-PCR of the TCR CDR3. Using its own MiXCR run on the multiplex PCR reads, TCRdb lists one record per CDR3 protein. This sample has 500,000 to 750,000 distinct CDR3 sequences, with approximately 14% found just once. This receptor was obtained from a woman under 30 with Graves' ophthalmopathy. Sequencing was carried out using blood.

The CDR3 protein is CASSPTGSNNRYSPLHF. CDR3 in DNA: TGTGCCAGCAGTCCGACAGGCTCTAATAACAGATATTCACCCCTCCACTTT. The chain couples TRBV12-3 or TRBV12-4 to TRBJ1-6; the D gene is possibly TRBD1 (6 bases). This CDR3 comprises 17 residues. V lost 5 bases and J lost 8, with 22 bases in between.